This T cell receptor beta chain originates from a study of OX40 agonist ivuxolimab in advanced cancers. Study-level information: An agonistic human IgG2 monoclonal antibody against OX40 (CD134) was given.

TCRdb keeps only in-frame clones here, not all; method: immunoSEQ multiplex PCR. The table shows some 90,000 clones, with approximately 90% occurring only once. Study findings and constraints: Antigen targets of the expanded peripheral T cells went undetermined. The authors also found low normalized T-cell clonal expansion in some nonresponders. At 0.1 to 3.0 mg/kg, clonal expansion of CD4+ and CD8+ blood T cells had occurred by week 6.

As to this clone: Its antigen is unknown.

The material sequenced was CD4+ or CD8+ T cells sorted from blood, taken in a trial of the OX40 agonist ivuxolimab. The TCR comes from an adult with an advanced solid tumor such as melanoma, head and neck, liver or kidney cancer.

The CDR3 region has the DNA TGCGCCAGCAGCTTGAGTCTAGCGGAAGCGGGTACGCAGTATTTT. Protein product: CASSLSLAEAGTQYF. The chain carries TRBV5-1 and TRBJ2-3; TRBD2 matches 7 bases. Unmatched junction bases numbered 10, after V lost 1 base and J lost 8 bases. This CDR3 region has 15 residues. Germline assignment: CDR1 SGHRS and CDR2 YFSETQ.